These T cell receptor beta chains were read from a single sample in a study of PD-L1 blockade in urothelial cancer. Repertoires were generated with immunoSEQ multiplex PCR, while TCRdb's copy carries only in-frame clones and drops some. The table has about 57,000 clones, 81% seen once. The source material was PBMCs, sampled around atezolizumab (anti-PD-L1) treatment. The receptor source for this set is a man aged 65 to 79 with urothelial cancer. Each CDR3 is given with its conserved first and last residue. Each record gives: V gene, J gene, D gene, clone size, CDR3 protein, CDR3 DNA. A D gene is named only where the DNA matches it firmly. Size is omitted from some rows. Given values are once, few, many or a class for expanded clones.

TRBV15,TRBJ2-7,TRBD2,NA,CATSRDIAGEGEQYF,TGTGCCACCAGCAGGGACATAGCGGGAGAGGGGGAGCAGTACTTC
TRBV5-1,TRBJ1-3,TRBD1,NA,CASSPGQSSGNTIYF,TGCGCCAGCAGTCCGGGACAGAGCTCTGGAAACACCATATATTTT
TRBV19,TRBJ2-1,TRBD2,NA,CASSIASGVTEQFF,TGTGCCAGTAGTATAGCTAGCGGGGTCACTGAGCAGTTCTTC
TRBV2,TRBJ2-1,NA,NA,CASSGTLPPGDEQFF,TGTGCCAGCAGCGGGACACTACCTCCGGGCGATGAGCAGTTCTTC
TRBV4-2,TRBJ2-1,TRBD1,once,CASSQDQGATYNEQFF,TGTGCCAGCAGCCAAGACCAGGGGGCCACCTACAATGAGCAGTTCTTC
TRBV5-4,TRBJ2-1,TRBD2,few,CASSGLAGYNEQFF,TGTGCCAGCTCCGGTCTAGCGGGGTACAATGAGCAGTTCTTC
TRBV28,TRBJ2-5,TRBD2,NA,CASSPGGLADFQETQYF,TGTGCCAGCAGTCCAGGGGGACTAGCGGACTTCCAAGAGACCCAGTACTTC
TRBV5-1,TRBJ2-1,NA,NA,CASSYQQGSYNEQFF,TGCGCCAGCAGCTACCAACAGGGCTCCTACAATGAGCAGTTCTTC
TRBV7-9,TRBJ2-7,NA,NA,CASSSIIQPVNRDEQYF,TGTGCCAGCAGCTCAATAATTCAGCCCGTAAACAGGGACGAGCAGTACTTC
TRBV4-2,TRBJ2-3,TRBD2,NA,CASSQEIAGGNSGTQYF,TGTGCCAGCAGCCAAGAAATAGCGGGGGGTAACTCTGGTACGCAGTATTTT
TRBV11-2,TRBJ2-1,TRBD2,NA,CASSSYPGRGSYNEQFF,TGTGCCAGCAGCTCATACCCTGGACGCGGGAGTTACAATGAGCAGTTCTTC
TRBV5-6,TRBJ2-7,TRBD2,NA,CANSLNSGGYEQYF,TGTGCCAACAGCTTAAATAGCGGGGGCTACGAGCAGTACTTC
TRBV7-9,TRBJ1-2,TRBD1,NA,CASSSEGANYGYTF,TGTGCCAGCAGCTCGGAGGGGGCCAACTATGGCTACACCTTC
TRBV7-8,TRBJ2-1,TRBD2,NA,CASSTTSGTAFF,TGTGCCAGCAGCACTACTAGCGGGACGGCGTTCTTC
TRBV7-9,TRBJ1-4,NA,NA,CASSWMGANEKLFF,TGTGCCAGCAGCTGGATGGGGGCCAATGAAAAACTGTTTTTT
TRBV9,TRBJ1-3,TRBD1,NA,CASSATAGTGSGNTIYF,TGTGCCAGCAGCGCAACCGCCGGGACAGGGAGCGGAAACACCATATATTTT
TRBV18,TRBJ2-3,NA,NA,CASSPAAGITDTQYF,TGTGCCAGCTCACCAGCCGCGGGGATCACAGATACGCAGTATTTT
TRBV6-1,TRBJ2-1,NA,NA,CASSGQVATEQFF,TGTGCCAGCAGTGGACAGGTTGCTACAGAGCAGTTCTTC
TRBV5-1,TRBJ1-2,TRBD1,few,CASSMGQGYGYTF,TGCGCCAGCAGCATGGGACAGGGTTATGGCTACACCTTC
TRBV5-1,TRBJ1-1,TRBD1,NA,CASSLGTGMNTEAFF,TGCGCCAGCAGCCTTGGGACAGGGATGAACACTGAAGCTTTCTTT
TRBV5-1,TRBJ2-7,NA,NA,CASSLVRGPYEQYF,TGCGCCAGCAGCTTGGTACGGGGTCCCTACGAGCAGTACTTC
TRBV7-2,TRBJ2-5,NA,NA,CASSSFGSQETQYF,TGTGCCAGCAGCTCTTTCGGGTCCCAAGAGACCCAGTACTTC
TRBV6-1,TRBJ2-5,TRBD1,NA,CASSEWMEGQGDTQYF,TGTGCCAGCAGTGAGTGGATGGAGGGACAGGGGGACACCCAGTACTTC
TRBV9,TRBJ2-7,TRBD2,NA,CASSSTERDGTYEQYF,TGTGCCAGCAGCTCGACCGAGCGGGACGGAACCTACGAGCAGTACTTC
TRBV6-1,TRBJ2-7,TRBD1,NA,CASSVQGEVYEQYF,TGTGCCAGCAGTGTACAGGGGGAAGTATACGAGCAGTACTTC
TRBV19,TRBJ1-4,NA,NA,CASRTVGWTTNEKLFF,TGTGCCAGTAGGACAGTGGGGTGGACAACTAATGAAAAACTGTTTTTT
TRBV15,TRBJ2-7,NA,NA,CATSREGAGAYEQYF,TGTGCCACCAGCAGAGAAGGGGCAGGGGCGTACGAGCAGTACTTC